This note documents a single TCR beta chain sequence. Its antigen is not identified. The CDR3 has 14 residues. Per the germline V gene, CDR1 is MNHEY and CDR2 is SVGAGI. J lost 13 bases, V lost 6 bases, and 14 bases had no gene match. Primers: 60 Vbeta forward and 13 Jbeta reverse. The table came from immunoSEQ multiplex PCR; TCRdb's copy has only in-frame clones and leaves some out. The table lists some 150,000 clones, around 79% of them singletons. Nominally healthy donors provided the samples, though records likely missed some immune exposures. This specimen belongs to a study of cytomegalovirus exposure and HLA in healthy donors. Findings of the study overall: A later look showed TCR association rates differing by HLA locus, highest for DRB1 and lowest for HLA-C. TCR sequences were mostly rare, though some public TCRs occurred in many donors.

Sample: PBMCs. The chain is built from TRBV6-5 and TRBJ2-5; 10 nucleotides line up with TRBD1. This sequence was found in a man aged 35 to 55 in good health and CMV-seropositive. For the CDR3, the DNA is TGTGCCAGCAGCCCCGGGACAGGGGCCGGTGGTAGGTACTTC. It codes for CASSPGTGAGGRYF.